What follows is one T cell receptor (beta chain) and its context. Germline CDR1 and CDR2: SGHRS and YFSETQ. There are 14 residues in the CDR3. V was clipped by 5 bases and J by 0 bases, with 11 bases between them. Assay used: immunoSEQ multiplex PCR; TCRdb lists only in-frame clones, some missing. Of 200,000 to 300,000 clones in the sample, 88% were seen once. This entry belongs to a study of blood T cell repertoires in COVID-19. The clonotype originates from a woman aged 40 to 55 with acute COVID-19. Sequencing was performed on PBMCs or T cells enriched from blood (not recorded which). The chain uses TRBV5-1 and TRBJ1-1; D possibly corresponds to TRBD1 (5 bases). The CDR3 reads CASRVTVLNTEAFF. CDR3 DNA: TGCGCCAGCAGAGTGACAGTACTGAACACTGAAGCTTTCTTT.